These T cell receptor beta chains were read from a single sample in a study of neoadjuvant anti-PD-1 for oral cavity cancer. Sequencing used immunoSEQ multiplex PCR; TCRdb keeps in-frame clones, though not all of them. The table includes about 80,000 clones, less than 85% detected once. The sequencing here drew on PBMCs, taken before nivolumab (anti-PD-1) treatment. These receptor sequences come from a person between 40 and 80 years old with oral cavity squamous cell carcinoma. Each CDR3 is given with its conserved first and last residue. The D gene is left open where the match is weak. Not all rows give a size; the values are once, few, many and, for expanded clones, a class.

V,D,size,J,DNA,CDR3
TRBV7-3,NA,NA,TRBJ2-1,TGTGCCAGCAGCTTAGAACGGCCAGGGAGTGAGCAGTTCTTC,CASSLERPGSEQFF
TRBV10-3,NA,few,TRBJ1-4,TGTGCCATCAGGGACGTTACTAATGAAAAACTGTTTTTT,CAIRDVTNEKLFF
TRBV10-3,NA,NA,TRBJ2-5,TGTGCCATCAGTGAGTCGGGGCAGCGCGGAGAGACCCAGTACTTC,CAISESGQRGETQYF
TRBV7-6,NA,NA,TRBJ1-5,TGTGCCAGCAGCTTAGGGTCGGGGTTGGGTCAGCCCCAGCATTTT,CASSLGSGLGQPQHF
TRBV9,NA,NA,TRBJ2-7,TGTGCCAGCAGCGTAGCTAGCTCTCCCCAGTCGTGGGAGCAGTACTTC,CASSVASSPQSWEQYF
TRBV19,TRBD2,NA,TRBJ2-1,TGTGCCAGTAGTATAGATTTCGCTAGCGGGAGCTACAATGAGCAGTTCTTC,CASSIDFASGSYNEQFF
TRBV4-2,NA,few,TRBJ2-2,TGTGCCAGCAGCCAAGAGTTGGGGCTAGCTGCCACCGGGGAGCTGTTTTTT,CASSQELGLAATGELFF
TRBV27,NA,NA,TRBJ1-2,TGTGCCAGCAGTCTAGCTGGCTATGGCTACACCTTC,CASSLAGYGYTF
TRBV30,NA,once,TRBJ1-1,TGTGCCTGGAACTTAGGGGCGGGGAACACTGAAGCTTTCTTT,CAWNLGAGNTEAFF
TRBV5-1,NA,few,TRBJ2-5,TGCGCCAGCAGCCAATCCGGGACGGCCGCCACCGAGACCCAGTACTTC,CASSQSGTAATETQYF
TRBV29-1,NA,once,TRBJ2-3,TGCAGCGGACCGGTGGGTGATACGCAGTATTTT,CSGPVGDTQYF
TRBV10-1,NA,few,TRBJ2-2,TGCGCCACGAAGGGGTCTACCGGGGAGCTGTTTTTT,CATKGSTGELFF
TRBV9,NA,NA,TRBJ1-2,TGTGCCAGCAGCGGACGGTGGGACGACTATGGCTACACCTTC,CASSGRWDDYGYTF
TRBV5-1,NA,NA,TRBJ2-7,TGCGCCACCAAAGCGGACCTCTCCTACGAGCAGTACTTC,CATKADLSYEQYF
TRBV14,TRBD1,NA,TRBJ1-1,TGTGCCAGCAGCTACAACCAGGGGGTCAACACTGAAGCTTTCTTT,CASSYNQGVNTEAFF
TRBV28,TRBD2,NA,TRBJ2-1,TGTGCCAGCAGGTTGGGGGGGAGCTCCTACAATGAGCAGTTCTTC,CASRLGGSSYNEQFF
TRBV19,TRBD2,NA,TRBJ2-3,TGTGCCAGTAGTATAGACACGGGAGGATCAGATACGCAGTATTTT,CASSIDTGGSDTQYF
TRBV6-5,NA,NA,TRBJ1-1,TGTGCCAGCAGTTACGCAGGGTTAGCTTTCTTT,CASSYAGLAFF
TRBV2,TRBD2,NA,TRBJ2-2,TGTGCCAGCAGCAAGACTAGCCCCGGGGAGCTGTTTTTT,CASSKTSPGELFF
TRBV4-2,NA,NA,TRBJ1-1,TGTGCCAGCAGCCAAGAAATAGTTGGCACTGAAGCTTTCTTT,CASSQEIVGTEAFF
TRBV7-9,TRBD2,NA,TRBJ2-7,TGTGCCAGCAGCTTAGATAGCGGGAGGGCCCCAAAGCAGTACTTC,CASSLDSGRAPKQYF
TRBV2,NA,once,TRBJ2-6,TGTGCCAGCAGGAGGGCCAACGTCCTGACTTTC,CASRRANVLTF
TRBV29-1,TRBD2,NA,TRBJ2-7,TGCAGCGTTCCCGGGACTAGGACACACGAGCAGTACTTC,CSVPGTRTHEQYF
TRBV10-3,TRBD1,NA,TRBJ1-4,TGTGCCATCAGTGATCCCCGACAGGGAAAGAGCGAAAAACTGTTTTTT,CAISDPRQGKSEKLFF
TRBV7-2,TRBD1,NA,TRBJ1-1,TGTGCCAGCAGCAAACAGGGGGGGAACACTGAAGCTTTCTTT,CASSKQGGNTEAFF
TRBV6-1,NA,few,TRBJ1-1,TGTGCCAGCAGCTTCACAGGGAAAGGCACTGAAGCTTTCTTT,CASSFTGKGTEAFF
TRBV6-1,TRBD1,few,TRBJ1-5,TGTGCCAGCACCATAAGGACAGGGGATCAGCCCCAGCATTTT,CASTIRTGDQPQHF
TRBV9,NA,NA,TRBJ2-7,TGTGCCAGCAGCGTAGGAACTAGCAATGACGAGCAGTACTTC,CASSVGTSNDEQYF
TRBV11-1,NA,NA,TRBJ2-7,TGTGCCAGCAGCTTAGTCGGTACAGTCTACTACTACGAGCAGTACTTC,CASSLVGTVYYYEQYF
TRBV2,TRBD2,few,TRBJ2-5,TGTGCCAGCATTGGACTAGCGGTGAGCCTTCAAGAGACCCAGTACTTC,CASIGLAVSLQETQYF
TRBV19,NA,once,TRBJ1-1,TGTGCCAGTAGTAAGGTAGGGACGGGGAACACTGAAGCTTTCTTT,CASSKVGTGNTEAFF
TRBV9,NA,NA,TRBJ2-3,TGTGCCAGCAGCGTACTGGACACTAACACAGATACGCAGTATTTT,CASSVLDTNTDTQYF
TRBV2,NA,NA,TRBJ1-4,TGTGCCAGCAGTAGGGGGACAACTAATGAAAAACTGTTTTTT,CASSRGTTNEKLFF
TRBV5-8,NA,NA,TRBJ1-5,TGTGCCAGCAGCTTGACAGATAGCAATCAGCCCCAGCATTTT,CASSLTDSNQPQHF